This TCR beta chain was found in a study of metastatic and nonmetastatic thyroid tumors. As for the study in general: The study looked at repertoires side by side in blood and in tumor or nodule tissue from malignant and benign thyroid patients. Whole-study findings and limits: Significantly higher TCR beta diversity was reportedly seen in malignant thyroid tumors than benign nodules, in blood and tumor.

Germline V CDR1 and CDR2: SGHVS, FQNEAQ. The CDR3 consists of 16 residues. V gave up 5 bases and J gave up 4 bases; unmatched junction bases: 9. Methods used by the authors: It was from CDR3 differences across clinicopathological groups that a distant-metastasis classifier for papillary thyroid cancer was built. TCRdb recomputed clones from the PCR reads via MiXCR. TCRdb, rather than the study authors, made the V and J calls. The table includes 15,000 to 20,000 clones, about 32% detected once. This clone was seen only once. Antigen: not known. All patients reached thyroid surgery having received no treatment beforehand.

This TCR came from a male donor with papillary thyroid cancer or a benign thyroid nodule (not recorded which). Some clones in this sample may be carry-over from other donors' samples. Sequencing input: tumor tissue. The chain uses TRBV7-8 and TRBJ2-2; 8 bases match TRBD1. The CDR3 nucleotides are TGTGCCAGCAGCCCGCGGACAGGGACCATCACCGGGGAGCTGTTTTTT. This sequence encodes CASSPRTGTITGELFF.